The present TCR beta chain was sequenced within a study of cytomegalovirus exposure and HLA in healthy donors. 13 Jbeta primers and 60 Vbeta primers were used for the PCR. Sequencing used immunoSEQ multiplex PCR; TCRdb keeps in-frame clones, though not all of them. This table holds fewer than 200,000 clones, approximately 81% found once. The V end lost 5 bases, the J end lost 1 base, and 11 bases lay between the germline ends. The CDR3 totals 13 residues. Germline V gene sequence: CDR1 SQVTM, CDR2 ANQGSEA. This clonotype was obtained from a man between 18 and 29 years old in good health and CMV-seropositive. The V and J genes are TRBV29-1 and TRBJ1-1; D is possibly TRBD1 (5 bases). The sequenced sample consisted of PBMCs. Here the CDR3 DNA reads TGCAGCGTTCAGGGCCTACGGAACACTGAAGCTTTCTTT. Translation gives CSVQGLRNTEAFF.